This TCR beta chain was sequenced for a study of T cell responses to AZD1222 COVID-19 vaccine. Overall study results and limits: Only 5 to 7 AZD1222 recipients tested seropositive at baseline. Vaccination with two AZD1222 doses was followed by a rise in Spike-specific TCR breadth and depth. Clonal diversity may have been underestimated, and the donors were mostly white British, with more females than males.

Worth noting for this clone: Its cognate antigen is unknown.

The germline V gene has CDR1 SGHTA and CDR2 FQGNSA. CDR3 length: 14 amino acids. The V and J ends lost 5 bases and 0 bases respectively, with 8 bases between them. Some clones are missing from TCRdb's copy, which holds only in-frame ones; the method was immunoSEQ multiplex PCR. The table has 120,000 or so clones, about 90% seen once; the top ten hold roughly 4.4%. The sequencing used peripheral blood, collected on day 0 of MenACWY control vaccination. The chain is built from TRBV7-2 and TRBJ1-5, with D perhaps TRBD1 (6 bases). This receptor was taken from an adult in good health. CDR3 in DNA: TGTGCCAGCAGCCAGGACAGTAGCAATCAGCCCCAGCATTTT. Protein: CASSQDSSNQPQHF. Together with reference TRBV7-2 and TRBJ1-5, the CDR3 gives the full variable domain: GAGVSQSPSNKVTEKGKDVELRCDPISGHTALYWYRQSLGQGLEFLIYFQGNSAPDKSGLPSDRFSAERTGGSVSTLTIQRTQQEDSAVYLCASSQDSSNQPQHFGDGTRLSIL.